The 16 T cell receptor beta chains listed next were all sequenced from one sample in a study of CD8+ T cells in alopecia areata. RNA was extracted and reverse transcribed into cDNA as the sequencing template. Libraries were prepared by immunoSEQ multiplex PCR; TCRdb keeps only in-frame clonotypes and omits some of them. The sample records more than 95,000 clones, about 59% being singletons. This sample's treatment: oral pan-JAK inhibitor, 5-10 mg twice daily. Material: CD4+ T cells sorted from blood, obtained at week 4, from a patient treated with tofacitinib. All receptors come from a human donor with alopecia areata.

The J gene is TRBJ2-2, the V gene TRBV28, with D maybe TRBD1 (6 bases). Germline V lookup: CDR1 MDHEN, CDR2 SYDVKM. Trimming removed 6 bases from V and 0 bases from J, with 11 bases in between. This CDR3 is built from 15 residues. CDR3 coding DNA: TGTGCCAGCAGCTTGGACAGCGCGAACACCGGGGAGCTGTTTTTT. Protein sequence: CASSLDSANTGELFF.

The chain recombines TRBV30 with TRBJ1-5; unclear D gene. Germline V CDR1 and CDR2: GTSNPN, SVGIG (reference sequence). CDR3 length: 14 residues. Trimming shortened V by 1 base and J by 0 bases, and 7 bases separated the two germline ends. The CDR3 DNA sequence: TGTGCCTGGAGTGCACTTAATAGCAATCAGCCCCAGCATTTT. This gives the protein CAWSALNSNQPQHF.

The rearrangement links TRBV5-1 to TRBJ2-3; D gene unclear. The CDR3 sequence is 15 residues long. V lost 0 bases and J 2 bases, leaving 10 bases between the germline ends. CDR1 and CDR2 from the germline V gene are SGHRS and YFSETQ. In DNA form, the CDR3 reads TGCGCCAGCAGCTTGGTTGGTGGATACACAGATACGCAGTATTTT. Translation: CASSLVGGYTDTQYF.

This clone was observed many times. This chain links TRBV6-5 with TRBJ2-5, with D perhaps matching TRBD1 (6 bases). The CDR3 runs to 16 residues. Looked up from germline, CDR1 is MNHEY and CDR2 is SVGAGI. The V and J ends lost 3 bases and 4 bases respectively, with 18 bases between them. The DNA for the CDR3 is TGTGCCAGCAGTTATTATATACAGGGCGGATCAGAGACCCAGTACTTC. This codes for CASSYYIQGGSETQYF.

The rearrangement joins TRBV30 to TRBJ2-7; tentatively, D is TRBD2 (5 bases). V was shortened by 4 bases and J by 3 bases, with 16 bases between the two germline ends. This CDR3 is 14 amino acids long. Per the germline V gene, CDR1 is GTSNPN and CDR2 is SVGIG (reference sequence). CDR3 DNA sequence: TGTGCCTGGACTAGGTTGGACGGGGACTACGAGCAGTACTTC. It is translated as CAWTRLDGDYEQYF.

The chain links TRBV2 to TRBJ1-6; 8 nucleotides align to TRBD1. The CDR3 extends over 13 amino acids. Germline assignment: CDR1 SNHLY and CDR2 FYNNEI. With V trimmed by 8 bases and J by 8 bases, 5 bases remained unmatched. CDR3 residues: CASVGQADSPLHF. The CDR3 DNA sequence: TGTGCCAGCGTGGGACAGGCGGATTCACCCCTCCACTTT.

The J gene is TRBJ2-1, the V gene TRBV5-4, with 7 bases matching TRBD2. The CDR3 has 13 residues. The junction had 4 bases not matched to a gene; V was cut back by 1 base and J by 9 bases. From germline, CDR1 is SGHNT and CDR2 YYREEE (reference sequence). In DNA form, the CDR3 reads TGTGCCAGCAGCTTGCCTAGCGGTCTTGAGCAGTTCTTC. Amino acids: CASSLPSGLEQFF.

V is TRBV7-9 and J is TRBJ1-5, with 11 positions matching TRBD1. CDR3 size: 14 residues. Germline V CDR1 and CDR2: SEHNR, FQNEAQ (reference sequence). V lost 4 bases to trimming and J lost 11 bases; unmatched junction nucleotides: 7. The CDR3 region is CASSSGQGGLSQHF. DNA of the CDR3: TGTGCCAGCAGCTCGGGACAGGGGGGTTTGTCCCAGCATTTT.

This clone turned up a few times. The chain combines TRBV7-9 with TRBJ1-4, with D maybe TRBD1 (5 bases). The CDR3 runs to 13 residues. CDR1 is SEHNR, CDR2 FQNEAQ, per germline (reference sequence). V gave up 3 bases and J gave up 8 bases, with 10 bases separating them. As DNA, the CDR3 is TGTGCCAGCAGCTTGGGGGACGACGAAAAACTGTTTTTT. This encodes CASSLGDDEKLFF.

This clone was detected only a few times. This specimen includes other DNA sequences encoding the same CDR3. The chain is built from TRBV5-1 and TRBJ2-3; D is unclear. CDR3 length: 14 amino acids. CDR1 and CDR2 (germline): SGHRS, YFSETQ. Trimming removed 0 bases from V and 2 bases from J, with 7 bases in between. CDR3 amino acids: CASSLAHSTDTQYF. In DNA, the CDR3 is TGCGCCAGCAGCTTGGCCCATTCCACAGATACGCAGTATTTT.

V is TRBV28 and J is TRBJ2-4; D possibly corresponds to TRBD2 (6 bases). The CDR3 is 13 residues long. Germline CDR1 reads MDHEN; CDR2 reads SYDVKM. Trimming removed 3 bases from V and 7 bases from J, with 10 bases in between. CDR3 DNA sequence: TGTGCCAGCAGTTTGCGGGACCTCAACATTCAGTACTTC. It yields the protein CASSLRDLNIQYF.

This clone came up once. The V and J genes are TRBV5-1 and TRBJ2-2; 10 bases map to TRBD1. The CDR3 is made up of 15 amino acids. The trim removed 3 bases at V and 7 bases at J, leaving 6 bases unmatched. Germline CDR1 is SGHRS and CDR2 is YFSETQ. CDR3 residues: CASSWDRGINGELFF. In DNA form, the CDR3 reads TGCGCCAGCAGCTGGGACAGGGGTATAAACGGGGAGCTGTTTTTT.

The CDR3 DNA is TGTGCCACGGGGACAGGGGGGAACTATGGCTACACCTTC. Translation: CATGTGGNYGYTF. The chain uses TRBV6-6 and TRBJ1-2; 11 positions match TRBD1. The trim removed 10 bases at V and 2 bases at J, leaving 3 bases unmatched. Germline-derived CDR1 and CDR2 are MNHNY and SVGAGI (reference sequence). The CDR3 extends over 13 amino acids.

V usage is TRBV5-1 and J usage is TRBJ1-5; D possibly corresponds to TRBD1 (6 bases). Trimming pared 4 bases from V and 1 base from J, leaving 12 bases between. Germline lookup yields CDR1 SGHRS and CDR2 YFSETQ. This CDR3 contains 15 residues. The CDR3 nucleotides read TGCGCCAGCAGCCCCGTTGGGGGCAGCAATCAGCCCCAGCATTTT. This codes for CASSPVGGSNQPQHF.

V is TRBV10-3 and J is TRBJ2-5; 7 bases are a match to TRBD2. V lost 5 bases and J lost 3; bases outside the gene matches: 0. Germline values: CDR1 ENHRY, CDR2 SYGVKD. There are 12 residues in the CDR3. CDR3 protein: CAISTSEETQYF. The CDR3 region has the DNA TGTGCCATCAGTACTAGCGAAGAGACCCAGTACTTC.

The table lists this clone with many counts. The CDR3 sequence: CASSYSAPENSYEQYF. The CDR3 coding sequence is TGTGCCAGCAGTTACTCGGCCCCGGAGAACTCCTACGAGCAGTACTTC. This chain connects TRBV6-6 to TRBJ2-7; D remains ambiguous. Trimming cost V 0 bases and J 0 bases, with 12 bases left between them. There are 16 residues in the CDR3. CDR1 and CDR2 (germline): MNHNY, SVGAGI (reference sequence).